A selection of T cell receptor beta chains follows, all from one sample in a study of patients and donors after allogeneic stem cell transplantation. MiXCR, run by TCRdb on the RT-PCR reads, gives a single entry per CDR3 protein. The profile shows hundreds of thousands of distinct CDR3 sequences, 16% of them singletons. The specimen sequenced was blood, either unsorted or a sorted T cell fraction (not recorded which). The receptor set was obtained from a human donor who was either an allogeneic HSCT recipient or a stem cell or donor lymphocyte infusion donor (not recorded which). It is not recorded whose cells these are; they may come from a transplant donor. The CDR3 runs from the conserved cysteine through the conserved F or W. The order of the fields is V gene, clone size, D gene, J gene, CDR3 DNA, CDR3 protein. The D gene is left open where the match is weak. Only part of the rows carry a size: once, few, many, or a class if the clone is expanded.

V gene: TRBV28
clone size: once
D gene: .
J gene: TRBJ2-7
CDR3 DNA: TGTGCCAGCAGTTTCCAACAGGGCTACGAGCAGTACTTC
CDR3 protein: CASSFQQGYEQYF

V gene: TRBV12-3/TRBV12-4
clone size: .
D gene: TRBD1
J gene: TRBJ2-3
CDR3 DNA: TGTGCCACCTCAGGGACAGCCTCCGATACGCAGTATTTT
CDR3 protein: CATSGTASDTQYF

V gene: TRBV5-1
clone size: few
D gene: .
J gene: TRBJ2-3
CDR3 DNA: TGCGCCAGCAGCCCCCGGGCGGGGATCACAGATACGCAGTATTTT
CDR3 protein: CASSPRAGITDTQYF

V gene: TRBV19
clone size: .
D gene: TRBD1
J gene: TRBJ1-6
CDR3 DNA: TGTGCCAGTAGTATAAACGGTCCGGGACAGGGCCGATATAATTCACCCCTCCACTTT
CDR3 protein: CASSINGPGQGRYNSPLHF

V gene: TRBV5-6
clone size: few
D gene: .
J gene: TRBJ1-3
CDR3 DNA: TGTGCCAGCAGCCTTTCAACCCGTCTGTTCACCATATATTTT
CDR3 protein: CASSLSTRLFTIYF

V gene: TRBV27
clone size: many
D gene: TRBD2
J gene: TRBJ2-1
CDR3 DNA: TGTGCCAGCAGTTTCTGGGGACTAGCGGGGGGTTCCTCCTACAATGAGCAGTTCTTC
CDR3 protein: CASSFWGLAGGSSYNEQFF

V gene: TRBV3-1
clone size: .
D gene: .
J gene: TRBJ1-2
CDR3 DNA: TGTGCCAGCAGCCAGGAAGTTAACTATGGCTACACCTTC
CDR3 protein: CASSQEVNYGYTF

V gene: TRBV25-1
clone size: .
D gene: .
J gene: TRBJ2-1
CDR3 DNA: TGTGCCAGCAGTGAAATTAGCCAGGGGACCCACAATGAGCAGTTCTTC
CDR3 protein: CASSEISQGTHNEQFF

V gene: TRBV6-1
clone size: .
D gene: .
J gene: TRBJ2-7
CDR3 DNA: TGTGCCAGCAGTGCGGCCTCCGACGAGCAGTACTTC
CDR3 protein: CASSAASDEQYF

V gene: TRBV9
clone size: .
D gene: TRBD2
J gene: TRBJ2-7
CDR3 DNA: TGTGCCAGCAGCGCTGGACTAGCCCTCTACGAGCAGTACTTC
CDR3 protein: CASSAGLALYEQYF

V gene: TRBV2
clone size: few
D gene: .
J gene: TRBJ2-7
CDR3 DNA: TGTGCCAGCAGTTACAGCTCCGAGCAGTACTTC
CDR3 protein: CASSYSSEQYF

V gene: TRBV10-3
clone size: .
D gene: .
J gene: TRBJ1-5
CDR3 DNA: TGTGCCATCAGTGAGTCTTTGTCGGACAATCAGCCCCAGCATTTT
CDR3 protein: CAISESLSDNQPQHF

V gene: TRBV7-9
clone size: .
D gene: .
J gene: TRBJ2-5
CDR3 DNA: TGTGCCAGCAGCCCCCCCCGGGGGCGGAAGACCCAGTACTTC
CDR3 protein: CASSPPRGRKTQYF

V gene: TRBV11-3
clone size: many
D gene: TRBD1
J gene: TRBJ2-2
CDR3 DNA: TGTGCCAGCAGCTGGACAGGGAACACCGGGGAGCTGTTTTTT
CDR3 protein: CASSWTGNTGELFF

V gene: TRBV7-9
clone size: few
D gene: .
J gene: TRBJ2-1
CDR3 DNA: TGTGCCAGCCCACTTTGGTTCTTC
CDR3 protein: CASPLWFF

V gene: TRBV4-1
clone size: few
D gene: TRBD1
J gene: TRBJ1-4
CDR3 DNA: TGCGCCAGCAGCCAGTCGGCGGGGACAGGGACAACTAATGAAAAACTGTTTTTT
CDR3 protein: CASSQSAGTGTTNEKLFF

V gene: TRBV6-5
clone size: many
D gene: TRBD2
J gene: TRBJ2-1
CDR3 DNA: TGTGCCAGCAGTTACTTGAGCGGGGGTAGGGATGAGCAGTTCTTC
CDR3 protein: CASSYLSGGRDEQFF

V gene: TRBV27
clone size: .
D gene: TRBD1
J gene: TRBJ2-7
CDR3 DNA: TGTGCCAGCCGCCGCAGGGACAGGGGGACCTACGAGCAGTACTTC
CDR3 protein: CASRRRDRGTYEQYF

V gene: TRBV4-1
clone size: .
D gene: .
J gene: TRBJ1-1
CDR3 DNA: TGCGCCAGCAGCCAAGTAGTAACACAGAACACTGAAGCTTTCTTT
CDR3 protein: CASSQVVTQNTEAFF

V gene: TRBV7-2
clone size: few
D gene: .
J gene: TRBJ2-3
CDR3 DNA: TGTGCCAGCAGCCTAATGGGTATAGATACGCAGTATTTT
CDR3 protein: CASSLMGIDTQYF

V gene: TRBV20-1
clone size: many
D gene: .
J gene: TRBJ2-7
CDR3 DNA: TGCAGTGCTAGAGTGACGGGGGATTGGTACGAGCAGTACTTC
CDR3 protein: CSARVTGDWYEQYF

V gene: TRBV20-1
clone size: few
D gene: .
J gene: TRBJ2-7
CDR3 DNA: TGCAGTGCCCATGAAGGGGTAGGGGGGAGCGAGCAGTACTTC
CDR3 protein: CSAHEGVGGSEQYF

V gene: TRBV12-3/TRBV12-4
clone size: .
D gene: .
J gene: TRBJ2-2
CDR3 DNA: TGTGCCTGTTACAGGGGGGGGACCGGGGAGCTGTTTTTT
CDR3 protein: CACYRGGTGELFF

V gene: TRBV20-1
clone size: few
D gene: .
J gene: TRBJ1-3
CDR3 DNA: TGCAGTGCTAGTCCGGGGGCTGGAAACACCATATATTTT
CDR3 protein: CSASPGAGNTIYF

V gene: TRBV29-1
clone size: many
D gene: .
J gene: TRBJ2-4
CDR3 DNA: TGCAGCGTCGCCCCCCTGGGAGGGGGAAACATTCAGTACTTC
CDR3 protein: CSVAPLGGGNIQYF

V gene: TRBV14
clone size: .
D gene: TRBD1
J gene: TRBJ1-6
CDR3 DNA: TGTGCCAGCAGCCTCAACAGGGGCTATAATTCACCCCTCCACTTT
CDR3 protein: CASSLNRGYNSPLHF

V gene: TRBV20-1
clone size: few
D gene: TRBD2
J gene: TRBJ2-6
CDR3 DNA: TGCAGTTCCCTAGCGGGAGCTGGGGCCAACGTCCTGACTTTC
CDR3 protein: CSSLAGAGANVLTF

V gene: TRBV7-9
clone size: many
D gene: .
J gene: TRBJ1-2
CDR3 DNA: TGTGCCAGCAGCTCTCCGGGACACTATGGCTACACCTTC
CDR3 protein: CASSSPGHYGYTF

V gene: TRBV5-6
clone size: few
D gene: .
J gene: TRBJ1-1
CDR3 DNA: TGTGCCAGCAGCTTGAGGGAGGCGGCTGAAGCTTTCTTT
CDR3 protein: CASSLREAAEAFF

V gene: TRBV7-7
clone size: .
D gene: .
J gene: TRBJ1-5
CDR3 DNA: TGTGCTAGCAGCTTAACGGCCGGGCAGCCCCAGCATTTT
CDR3 protein: CASSLTAGQPQHF

V gene: TRBV20-1
clone size: few
D gene: TRBD1
J gene: TRBJ1-1
CDR3 DNA: TGCAGTGCTAGGACGGACAGGGGGCGGAACACTGAAGCTTTCTTT
CDR3 protein: CSARTDRGRNTEAFF

V gene: TRBV24-1
clone size: few
D gene: TRBD1
J gene: TRBJ1-3
CDR3 DNA: TGTGCCACCAGTCTTAACAGGGGGCCTGGAAACACCATATATTTT
CDR3 protein: CATSLNRGPGNTIYF

V gene: TRBV15
clone size: few
D gene: .
J gene: TRBJ1-3
CDR3 DNA: TGTGCCACCAGCAGAGATCCAGGAACTGGAAACACCATATATTTT
CDR3 protein: CATSRDPGTGNTIYF

V gene: TRBV7-3
clone size: many
D gene: .
J gene: TRBJ2-3
CDR3 DNA: TGTGCCAGCAGCTTAAAGGGGGTAGATACGCAGTATTTT
CDR3 protein: CASSLKGVDTQYF

V gene: TRBV3-1
clone size: few
D gene: .
J gene: TRBJ1-1
CDR3 DNA: TGTGCCAGCAGCCAAGAGGTTGAAAGCACTGAAGCTTTCTTT
CDR3 protein: CASSQEVESTEAFF

V gene: TRBV5-1
clone size: .
D gene: .
J gene: TRBJ2-7
CDR3 DNA: TGCGCCAGCAGCTCCCGAGTTCCTGACTACGAGCAGTACTTC
CDR3 protein: CASSSRVPDYEQYF

V gene: TRBV14
clone size: .
D gene: TRBD1
J gene: TRBJ2-6
CDR3 DNA: TGTGCCAGCAGCAGGGACAGCGTATCTGGGGCCAACGTCCTGACTTTC
CDR3 protein: CASSRDSVSGANVLTF

V gene: TRBV15
clone size: .
D gene: .
J gene: TRBJ1-1
CDR3 DNA: TGTGCCACGGCTTCGAGGACAAACACTGAAGCTTTCTTT
CDR3 protein: CATASRTNTEAFF

V gene: TRBV20-1
clone size: .
D gene: .
J gene: TRBJ2-7
CDR3 DNA: TGCAGTGCCGAAACTAGGACCTACGAGCAGTACTTC
CDR3 protein: CSAETRTYEQYF

V gene: TRBV4-3
clone size: .
D gene: TRBD2
J gene: TRBJ2-5
CDR3 DNA: TGCGCCAGCAGCCAAGGACTAGCGGATTTCCAAGAGACCCAGTACTTC
CDR3 protein: CASSQGLADFQETQYF

V gene: TRBV24-1
clone size: .
D gene: .
J gene: TRBJ2-3
CDR3 DNA: TGTGCCACCAGTGATTTTAGGTCAGGTGCTGCAGATACGCAGTATTTT
CDR3 protein: CATSDFRSGAADTQYF

V gene: TRBV7-8
clone size: .
D gene: .
J gene: TRBJ2-1
CDR3 DNA: TGTGCCAGCAGCTTAGCGCGGCAGGGGTTGGTGCCCAATTACAATGAGCAGTTCTTC
CDR3 protein: CASSLARQGLVPNYNEQFF